The T cell receptor (beta chain) under discussion was sequenced for a study of blood T cell repertoires in COVID-19. Study-level background: Samples taken during acute and convalescent COVID-19 were collected in the United States, Italy and Spain. The analysed material was cDNA or gDNA that came from T cells, B-cell-depleted T cells, or PBMCs.

Per the authors' pipeline: Reference gene primer amplification gave estimated nucleated cell counts. The data were produced by immunoSEQ multiplex PCR, yet TCRdb's version contains in-frame clones alone and is incomplete. V, J and clone size are taken as reported in that table, and D and trimming were inferred from the DNA itself. The data contain more than 200,000 clones, less than 90% of them singletons. Per the germline V gene, CDR1 is MDHEN and CDR2 is SYDVKM. Trimming took 1 base from V and 0 from J, leaving 12 bases between them. This CDR3 contains 17 residues. The source of this sequence is a man aged 55-75 years with acute or convalescent COVID-19. The sequenced material came from peripheral blood. The rearrangement links TRBV28 to TRBJ1-4; D is undetermined. The CDR3 DNA sequence: TGTGCCAGCAGTTTATCTCCCTTCAGATCAACTAATGAAAAACTGTTTTTT. Translated: CASSLSPFRSTNEKLFF.